This T cell receptor (beta chain) was captured by sequencing in a study of cytomegalovirus exposure and HLA in healthy donors. Study results and caveats: In presence/absence analyses, roughly uniform sequencing depth across donors was assumed.

PCR primers comprised 60 Vbeta and 13 Jbeta primers. The repertoire was sequenced with immunoSEQ multiplex PCR; TCRdb's copy has only in-frame clones and lacks some. This table has about 200,000 clones, more than 60% appearing once. Remarks on this clone: Its antigen is not known. One end of the junction is discordant with germline, which a read error may explain.

The sequenced material came from PBMCs. The receptor was derived from a woman in her thirties in good health and CMV-seropositive.

The CDR3 spells CASSPDRDPPLYF. The CDR3 DNA follows: TGTGCCAGCAGTCCGGACAGGGACCCACCCCTCTACTTT. The gene calls are TRBV11-2 and TRBJ1-6, with 8 nucleotides matching TRBD1. From germline, CDR1 is SGHAT and CDR2 FQNNGV. This CDR3 comprises 13 residues.